The next 21 T cell receptor beta chains were all read from a single sample in a study of identical twins. Using its own MiXCR run on the 5' RACE reads, TCRdb lists one record per CDR3 protein. The sample yields some 500,000 distinct CDR3 sequences, approximately 22% seen once. This sample also belongs to another study, concerning T cells expressing NK-cell markers.

The source material was CD4+ T cells sorted from blood. These receptors all come from a woman under 30 in good health.

V is TRBV20-1 and J is TRBJ1-5; D is unclear. Trimming removed 0 bases at V and 4 bases at J, with 10 bases between. The CDR3 is 14 amino acids. From germline, CDR1 is DFQATT and CDR2 SNEGSKA (reference sequence). The CDR3 bases are TGCAGTGCTAGAGACGGAACCTGGAATCAGCCCCAGCATTTT. Encoded protein: CSARDGTWNQPQHF.

J is TRBJ2-5 and V is TRBV2; 7 bases line up with TRBD1. The trim removed 3 bases at V and 4 bases at J, leaving 5 bases unmatched. Germline-derived CDR1 and CDR2 are SNHLY and FYNNEI. The CDR3 is 14 amino acids. This chain's CDR3 is CASSEAQGIETQYF. The CDR3, as DNA: TGTGCCAGCAGTGAGGCACAGGGGATAGAGACCCAGTACTTC. Complete variable domain (other parts from reference TRBV2 and TRBJ2-5): EPEVTQTPSHQVTQMGQEVILRCVPISNHLYFYWYRQILGQKVEFLVSFYNNEISEKSEIFDDQFSVERPDGSNFTLKIRSTKLEDSAMYFCASSEAQGIETQYFGPGTRLLVL.

This clonotype has only a few counts. This chain connects TRBV10-3 to TRBJ1-5; a weak D match, TRBD1 (5 bases). Germline V CDR1 and CDR2: ENHRY, SYGVKD. The ends were cut back, 2 bases at V and 6 bases at J, with 8 bases in the middle. This CDR3 spans 13 amino acids. Here the CDR3 DNA reads TGTGCCATCAGTGAGGGGGGTGGTCAGCCCCAGCATTTT. Its protein is CAISEGGGQPQHF.

The chain combines TRBV7-2 with TRBJ2-7; D perhaps matches TRBD2 (6 bases). The CDR3 runs 11 residues. From germline, CDR1 is SGHTA and CDR2 FQGNSA. Trimming shortened V by 5 bases and J by 11 bases, and 13 bases separated the two germline ends. The CDR3 DNA is TGTGCCAGCAGCGCCCAAAGGAGGGAGTACTTC. This encodes CASSAQRREYF.

The rearrangement uses TRBV2 and TRBJ2-7, with D possibly being TRBD1 (5 bases). From germline, CDR1 is SNHLY and CDR2 FYNNEI. V lost 4 bases, J lost 8 bases, and 12 bases lay in between. The CDR3 length is 12 residues. CDR3 amino acids: CASSGQSPQQYF. CDR3 DNA sequence: TGTGCCAGCAGTGGACAGAGTCCTCAGCAGTACTTC.

This clonotype was observed a handful of times. The chain carries TRBV5-1 and TRBJ2-2; 7 nucleotides agree with TRBD1. V dropped 4 bases and J dropped 5; count of bases not matched to a gene: 8. This CDR3 has 15 amino acids. Germline V gene lookup returns CDR1 SGHRS and CDR2 YFSETQ. The CDR3 protein is CASSVRQGWTGELFF. CDR3 nucleotide sequence: TGCGCCAGCAGCGTGAGACAGGGATGGACCGGGGAGCTGTTTTTT.

This clonotype was observed a few times. The chain joins TRBV12-3 or TRBV12-4 to TRBJ2-3; TRBD1 agrees at 10 bases. The ends lost 6 bases at V and 1 base at J; junction bases unmatched: 13. CDR3 length: 18 residues. The CDR3 bases are TGTGCCAGCAGGGACATTGTGGGACAGGGGATTGGCACAGATACGCAGTATTTT. The encoded protein is CASRDIVGQGIGTDTQYF.

This rearrangement joins TRBV3-1 to TRBJ2-3; D might be TRBD1 or TRBD2, each matching 5 bases. Trimming stripped 6 bases from V and 0 bases from J, with 16 bases between. The CDR3 spans 16 residues. Germline CDR1 is LGHDT and CDR2 is YNNKEL (reference sequence). CDR3 in DNA: TGTGCCAGCAGGCAGTCCTGGGACGGCAGCACAGATACGCAGTATTTT. Translation gives CASRQSWDGSTDTQYF.

In its sample, this clonotype was seen a few times. The chain combines TRBV18 with TRBJ2-3; D remains unclear. CDR1 and CDR2 from the germline V gene are KGHSH and LQKENI. The length of the CDR3 is 15 residues. V lost 3 bases and J lost 2, with 12 bases in between. CDR3 nucleotides: TGTGCCAGCTCACCCCCAGCACTAAACACAGATACGCAGTATTTT. Amino acid sequence: CASSPPALNTDTQYF.

The V gene is TRBV12-3 or TRBV12-4, the J gene TRBJ2-2; D possibly corresponds to TRBD1 (6 bases). The CDR3 is 13 residues long. V gave up 7 bases and J gave up 6 bases, with 12 bases separating them. The CDR3 region is CASINRESGELFF. The CDR3 DNA is TGTGCCAGCATCAACAGGGAGTCCGGGGAGCTGTTTTTT.

CDR3 bases: TGTGCCAGCAGCTTAGGTCTAGAGTGGGAGCTGTTTTTT. It is translated as CASSLGLEWELFF. This chain links TRBV7-8 with TRBJ2-2; D is unclear. This CDR3 has 13 amino acids. Trimming took off 1 base at V and 9 bases at J, with 9 bases between the two ends. CDR1 is SGHVS and CDR2 is FQNEAQ in the germline V gene.

This clonotype occurred a few times. The rearrangement joins TRBV12-3 or TRBV12-4 to TRBJ1-6; no clear D. V lost 3 bases and J lost 5, with 11 bases in between. The length of the CDR3 is 15 residues. CDR3 bases: TGTGCCAGCAGTTTGGGTGTCAGAAATAATTCACCCCTCCACTTT. It yields the protein CASSLGVRNNSPLHF.

Only a few counts were recorded for this clonotype. This rearrangement joins TRBV10-3 to TRBJ2-3; 8 positions match TRBD1. The junction had 4 bases not matched to a gene; V was cut back by 4 bases and J by 4 bases. Germline loops: CDR1 ENHRY, CDR2 SYGVKD. The CDR3 covers 14 residues. The CDR3: CAISGDRFADTQYF. The CDR3 DNA reads TGTGCCATCAGTGGGGACAGGTTTGCAGATACGCAGTATTTT.

A remark on this clonotype: A much larger clone sits a single nucleotide away, making a read error possible. The rearrangement links TRBV12-3 or TRBV12-4 to TRBJ1-1; D remains unclear. The CDR3 runs to 14 residues. Trimming stripped 0 bases from V and 2 bases from J, with 7 bases between. The CDR3 DNA follows: TGTGCCAGCAGTTTAGCGCGGAGTAACACTGAAGCTTTCTTT. Amino acid sequence: CASSLARSNTEAFF.

In its sample, this clonotype was seen once. This rearrangement joins TRBV15 to TRBJ2-7, with 12 bases matching TRBD2. V lost 0 bases, J lost 3 bases, and 12 bases stayed unmatched. This CDR3 contains 19 residues. Germline CDR1 reads LNHNV; CDR2 reads YYDKDF (reference sequence). In DNA form, the CDR3 reads TGTGCCACCAGCAGAGATCTGACTAGCGGGAGCGCAAAGTACTACGAGCAGTACTTC. This sequence encodes CATSRDLTSGSAKYYEQYF.

V is TRBV20-1 and J is TRBJ2-3, with D unresolved. Trimming stripped 6 bases from V and 2 bases from J, with 6 bases between. The CDR3 totals 11 residues. Germline loops: CDR1 DFQATT, CDR2 SNEGSKA (reference sequence). The CDR3 region is CSARHTDTQYF. DNA for the CDR3: TGCAGTGCCCGGCACACAGATACGCAGTATTTT.

This clonotype was detected only a few times. The rearrangement links TRBV7-2 to TRBJ2-7; unclear D gene. Trimming removed 5 bases from V and 3 bases from J, with 20 bases in between. This CDR3 has 16 amino acids. The germline gives CDR1 SGHTA, CDR2 FQGNSA. The CDR3 spells CASSLNSLAPIYEQYF. In DNA, the CDR3 is TGTGCCAGCAGCCTAAACAGTCTCGCCCCGATCTACGAGCAGTACTTC.

This clonotype was counted a few times. This chain joins TRBV20-1 and TRBJ2-1; D remains ambiguous. CDR1 and CDR2 (germline): DFQATT, SNEGSKA (reference sequence). CDR3 size: 14 residues. V was clipped by 0 bases and J by 7 bases, with 13 bases between them. This CDR3 reads CSARDRVGRNEQFF. In DNA, the CDR3 is TGCAGTGCTAGAGATCGTGTAGGACGGAATGAGCAGTTCTTC.

The V and J genes are TRBV9 and TRBJ1-3; D not resolved. The CDR3 extends over 15 amino acids. Germline V gives CDR1 SGDLS, CDR2 YYNGEE. Trimming took 0 bases from V and 0 from J, leaving 7 bases between them. The CDR3 loop is CASSVAFNSGNTIYF. CDR3 in DNA: TGTGCCAGCAGCGTAGCCTTCAACTCTGGAAACACCATATATTTT.

The sample holds a few counts of this clonotype. The chain is built from TRBV6-2 or TRBV6-3 and TRBJ2-1, with TRBD1 matching 7 bases. Germline lookup yields CDR1 MNHEY and CDR2 SVGEGT. Trimming took 5 bases from V and 0 from J; bases not matched to a gene: 4. The CDR3 extends over 15 amino acids. The CDR3 loop reads CASSRDRPSYNEQFF. The CDR3, as DNA: TGTGCCAGCAGTCGGGACAGACCCTCCTACAATGAGCAGTTCTTC.

The gene calls are TRBV12-3 or TRBV12-4 and TRBJ2-1; 7 bases fit TRBD2. This CDR3 is 14 amino acids long. Trimming took 6 bases from V and 0 from J; bases not matched to a gene: 2. The CDR3 region has the DNA TGTGCCAGCAGGCGGGAGATCTCCTACAATGAGCAGTTCTTC. The encoded protein is CASRREISYNEQFF.